This T cell receptor beta chain was recorded in a study of cytomegalovirus exposure and HLA in healthy donors. Study results and caveats: Using the classifier, cytomegalovirus status was reportedly diagnosed with high specificity and sensitivity.

The PCR employed 60 Vbeta primers together with 13 Jbeta primers. Clones were read by immunoSEQ multiplex PCR, and TCRdb kept only the in-frame ones, dropping some. This table has around 78,000 clones, about 64% appearing once. Turning to this clone: Its antigen remains unknown.

This CDR3 has 15 residues. V trimming: 6 bases; J trimming: 3 bases; junction bases outside the gene matches: 10. Germline lookup yields CDR1 SGHAT and CDR2 FQNNGV. The TCR originated in a man in his thirties or forties in good health and CMV-seropositive. Sequencing was performed on PBMCs. This chain links TRBV11-2 with TRBJ2-5, with 7 bases identical to TRBD2. CDR3 protein: CASRLSGPSKETQYF. CDR3 DNA: TGTGCCAGCAGGCTTAGCGGGCCATCAAAAGAGACCCAGTACTTC.